The clone carrying this T cell receptor beta chain was detected only a few times. The antigen is undetermined. These data belong to a study of cytomegalovirus exposure and HLA in healthy donors. Study-level results: Through in vitro validation, a few CMV-associated chains were shown to be specific for CMV antigens. Sequencing depth across donors, presence/absence analyses assumed, was roughly uniform. Later, an analysis showed that TCR beta chains associated with HLA were more clonally expanded than others that were equally common. The classifier reportedly diagnosed cytomegalovirus status with high specificity and sensitivity.

PCR involved 60 Vbeta and 13 Jbeta primers. Sequencing used immunoSEQ multiplex PCR; TCRdb keeps in-frame clones, though not all of them. The data hold a few hundred thousand clones, with approximately 90% observed a single time. This clonotype was obtained from a woman aged 18-30 years in good health and CMV-seronegative. The sequenced material came from PBMCs.

CDR3 residues: CASSPIGQQAFF. The CDR3 DNA follows: TGTGCCAGCTCACCAATTGGGCAGCAAGCTTTCTTT. The genes are TRBV18 and TRBJ1-1; D is unresolved. The CDR3 runs to 12 residues. Trimming pared 2 bases from V and 9 bases from J, leaving 10 bases between. Germline V gene data show CDR1 as KGHSH and CDR2 as LQKENI.